Sequencing of this T cell receptor beta chain was carried out in a study of blood T cell repertoires in COVID-19. Across the study: Sources were T cells, B-cell-depleted T cells, or PBMCs; the material itself was cDNA or gDNA.

Source study methods: Amplification with reference gene primers provided the estimates of nucleated cell counts. Using immunoSEQ multiplex PCR, the repertoire was profiled, and TCRdb retains in-frame clones only, with some absent. V and J calls and clone size are given by that table; D and trimming were obtained from the DNA. The data show about 300,000 clones, 87% seen once. Germline V lookup: CDR1 SGHNT, CDR2 YENEEA. This CDR3 has 15 residues. V lost 1 base and J lost 8; bases outside the gene matches: 7. This TCR was sampled from a woman aged 40 to 50 who had recovered from COVID-19. The chain carries TRBV11-3 and TRBJ2-1; 8 bases align to TRBD2. The sequenced material came from peripheral blood. The CDR3 here is CASSLGGGRRDEQFF. The CDR3 bases are TGTGCCAGCAGCTTAGGCGGGGGGCGCAGAGATGAGCAGTTCTTC.